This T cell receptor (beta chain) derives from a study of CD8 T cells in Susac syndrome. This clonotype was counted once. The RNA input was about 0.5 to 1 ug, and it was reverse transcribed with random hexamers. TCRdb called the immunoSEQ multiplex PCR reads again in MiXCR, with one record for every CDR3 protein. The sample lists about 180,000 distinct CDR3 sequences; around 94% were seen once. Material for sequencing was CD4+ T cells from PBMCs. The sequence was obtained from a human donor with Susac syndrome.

The CDR3 sequence is CASRQHRGSNEKLFF. The CDR3 bases are TGCGCCAGCAGGCAACACCGGGGCAGTAATGAAAAACTGTTTTTT. The chain links TRBV4-1 to TRBJ1-4; D might be TRBD1 (5 bases). This CDR3 region has 15 residues. The V gene lost 6 bases and the J gene lost 4 bases, with 15 bases spanning the gap. Germline V gene sequence: CDR1 MGHRA, CDR2 YSYEKL.